The following is a T cell receptor (beta chain) sequence with its context. As yet, its antigen is unknown. These data originate in a study of T cell responses to AZD1222 COVID-19 vaccine. Whole-study results and caveats: Reportedly, close to half of spike-specific TCRs are directed against unmutated variant regions.

Profiled with immunoSEQ multiplex PCR; TCRdb holds only in-frame clones, not every one. The repertoire includes about 150,000 clones, around nine tenths of them detected once, and more than 1.3% sits in the top ten. J lost 10 bases, V lost 0 bases, and 11 bases had no gene match. This CDR3 is 17 amino acids long. Germline CDR1 and CDR2: SGHNT and YENEEA. This clonotype was obtained from an adult in good health. The genes are TRBV11-3 and TRBJ2-1, with 11 bases identical to TRBD2. Material: peripheral blood, obtained on day 0 of AZD1222 vaccination. This CDR3 reads CASSLDPVSGRAGEQFF. CDR3 nucleotide sequence: TGTGCCAGCAGCTTAGATCCTGTTAGCGGGAGGGCCGGGGAGCAGTTCTTC.